A selection of T cell receptor beta chains follows, all from one sample in a study of cytotoxic CD8 clonotypes in ibrutinib-treated CLL. Data came from immunoSEQ multiplex PCR; TCRdb stores just in-frame clones and leaves some out. The data contain 50,000 to 65,000 clones, roughly 70% of them seen just once; the ten biggest clones take up around 43%. Sequencing used PBMCs, obtained after 12 months of ibrutinib treatment. These receptors were collected from a human donor with chronic lymphocytic leukemia. The CDR3 runs from the conserved cysteine through the conserved F or W.

V gene	J gene	CDR3 protein
TRBV29-1	TRBJ2-7	CSFRRGYEQYF
TRBV6-1	TRBJ2-7	CASSPWGPKLDEQYF
TRBV7-9	TRBJ2-2	CASSLMGDTGELFF
TRBV28	TRBJ2-3	CASSLQGRTTDTQYF
TRBV27	TRBJ1-2	CASSLDSLRGGYTF
TRBV2	TRBJ1-1	CASTQRDRGGTEAFF
TRBV9	TRBJ2-6	CASSPMTGGGISGANVLTF
TRBV19	TRBJ2-7	CASSKLGREQYF
TRBV29-1	TRBJ2-1	CSSRVGGSGYNEQFF
TRBV2	TRBJ2-5	CASTPGQGWETQYF
TRBV5-4	TRBJ2-2	CASSIRAPNTGELFF
TRBV7-9	TRBJ2-1	CASSPAGTSILF
TRBV28	TRBJ2-5	CASSLSRLQQYF
TRBV7-3	TRBJ2-3	CASSPKTGLAGHSVGTDTQYF
TRBV5-8	TRBJ1-4	CASSYRGSREKLFF
TRBV5-1	TRBJ2-2	CASSSRTYTGELFF